This T cell receptor beta chain was found in a study of OX40 agonist ivuxolimab in advanced cancers. V shed 4 bases and J 6 bases; nucleotides not matched to a gene: 5. The CDR3 is 14 residues long. Germline CDR1 is SGHTA and CDR2 is FQGNSA. Produced via immunoSEQ multiplex PCR; TCRdb's table is partial and in-frame only. The data show some 7,000 clones, with 60% to 85% seen just once and 30% to 45% held by the top ten. Sequenced here: CD4+ or CD8+ T cells sorted from blood, sampled in a trial of the OX40 agonist ivuxolimab. This clonotype was sampled from an adult with an advanced solid tumor such as melanoma, head and neck, liver or kidney cancer. The rearrangement uses TRBV7-2 and TRBJ2-7; 11 nucleotides agree with TRBD1. In nucleotides, the CDR3 is TGTGCCAGCAGCTCGGGACAGGGGGGGGCCGAGCAGTACTTC. Protein: CASSSGQGGAEQYF.